The 19 T cell receptor beta chains listed next were all sequenced from one sample in a study of a mutant IDH1 vaccine in newly diagnosed glioma. Time point given: week 35, safety follow-up. Vaccination comprised doses that each held 300 ug of mutant IDH1 20-mer peptide, plus topical imiquimod. These receptors' targets are unknown. Sequencing was performed with immunoSEQ multiplex PCR; in TCRdb, only in-frame clones are kept and a portion is missing. The table shows 30,000 to 40,000 clones, with around three quarters occurring only once. The specimen comprised PBMCs, sampled from a glioma patient whose treatment included an IDH1 peptide vaccine. These receptors were collected from a man between 40 and 49 years old with glioma. Some clones in this sample may be carry-over from other donors' samples.

This chain links TRBV4-1 with TRBJ1-2; TRBD1 aligns across 7 bases. Germline loops: CDR1 MGHRA, CDR2 YSYEKL. Trimming at V came to 4 bases and at J to 5 bases, leaving 4 bases not matched to a gene. The CDR3 is 13 amino acids. The CDR3 DNA reads as TGCGCCAGCAGCCCGGGACAGACTTATGGCTACACCTTC. Translated: CASSPGQTYGYTF.

This sequence joins TRBV27 and TRBJ2-7; 10 bases match TRBD2. The CDR3 covers 14 residues. Germline-derived CDR1 and CDR2 are MNHEY and SMNVEV (reference sequence). Germline trimming cut 6 bases from V and 3 bases from J; bases unmatched to any gene: 5. The CDR3 coding sequence is TGTGCCAGCAGGGGCGGGACTAGCGTCTACGAGCAGTACTTC. It codes for CASRGGTSVYEQYF.

This chain connects TRBV6-5 to TRBJ2-1; D is unclear. Germline-derived CDR1 and CDR2 are MNHEY and SVGAGI. The CDR3 length is 11 residues. V was trimmed by 4 bases and J by 5 bases, leaving 3 bases between them. The CDR3 DNA follows: TGTGCCAGCAGTTCTCACAATGAGCAGTTCTTC. This gives the protein CASSSHNEQFF.

The chain combines TRBV4-2 with TRBJ2-2, with a tentative D call TRBD1 (6 bases). The germline V gene encodes CDR1 LGHNA and CDR2 YNFKEQ. This CDR3 comprises 15 residues. V was trimmed by 1 base and J by 5 bases, leaving 11 bases between them. As DNA, the CDR3 is TGTGCCAGCAGCCAAGTGGGGGCCGGGACCGGGGAGCTGTTTTTT. It encodes CASSQVGAGTGELFF.

The rearrangement joins TRBV7-2 to TRBJ2-5, with D uncertain. The CDR3 is 12 amino acids. Germline V lookup: CDR1 SGHTA, CDR2 FQGNSA. V lost 4 bases and J 2 bases, leaving 5 bases between the germline ends. CDR3: CASSSIQETQYF. The CDR3 DNA follows: TGTGCCAGCAGCTCAATACAAGAGACCCAGTACTTC.

The rearrangement joins TRBV19 to TRBJ1-2, with D possibly being TRBD1 (6 bases). V was trimmed by 11 bases and J by 5 bases, leaving 18 bases between them. The V gene's germline CDR1 is LNHDA and CDR2 SQIVND (reference sequence). The CDR3 covers 13 residues. As DNA, the CDR3 is TGTGCCGCCGAACCGACAGGAACTTATGGCTACACCTTC. Translation gives CAAEPTGTYGYTF.

This clone was picked up a small number of times. The CDR3 region has the DNA TGTGCCAGCAGCCAGGGGGGGAGTCAGCCCCAGCATTTT. This translates into CASSQGGSQPQHF. The chain joins TRBV14 to TRBJ1-5; possible D gene TRBD1, 5 bases. CDR3 length: 13 amino acids. CDR1 is SGHDN and CDR2 is FVKESK in the germline V gene. Trimming took off 3 bases at V and 6 bases at J, with 9 bases between the two ends.

This clone was seen once. The chain has TRBV19 and TRBJ2-6; unclear D gene. This CDR3 spans 12 amino acids. Germline V gene sequence: CDR1 LNHDA, CDR2 SQIVND (reference sequence). The germline V and J ends were trimmed by 1 base and 11 bases, with 6 bases remaining between them. DNA of the CDR3: TGTGCCAGTAGTATAGGTACCGACGTCCTGACTTTC. The encoded protein is CASSIGTDVLTF.

This chain connects TRBV11-2 to TRBJ2-7; a weak D match, TRBD1 (5 bases). CDR3 length: 18 amino acids. V was clipped by 2 bases and J by 4 bases, with 24 bases between them. CDR1 and CDR2 (germline): SGHAT, FQNNGV. The CDR3 region is CASSLLGPVGQGRYEQYF. For the CDR3, the DNA is TGTGCCAGCAGCTTATTAGGCCCGGTGGGGCAGGGTAGGTACGAGCAGTACTTC.

The V gene is TRBV7-2, the J gene TRBJ1-6; a possible D gene is TRBD1 (5 bases). The V end lost 3 bases, the J end lost 15 bases, and 15 bases lay between the germline ends. The V gene's germline CDR1 is SGHTA and CDR2 FQGNSA. CDR3 length: 13 residues. CDR3 DNA: TGTGCCAGCAGCTTGGGGCAGGAACGGGACCTCCACTTT. Protein product: CASSLGQERDLHF.

The V call is TRBV27, the J call TRBJ1-1, with no clear D. V lost 5 bases and J lost 8, with 15 bases in between. The CDR3 has 13 residues. CDR1 MNHEY and CDR2 SMNVEV come from the germline V gene (reference sequence). The CDR3 loop reads CASSKLYLGEAFF. In DNA, the CDR3 is TGTGCCAGCAGTAAGCTCTACCTGGGAGAAGCTTTCTTT.

This chain connects TRBV30 to TRBJ1-2; no clear D gene. Trimming removed 1 base from V and 6 bases from J, with 6 bases in between. Germline V gene lookup returns CDR1 GTSNPN and CDR2 SVGIG (reference sequence). The CDR3 totals 11 residues. The CDR3 nucleotides are TGTGCCTGGAGTGAAATGGATGGCTACACCTTC. This encodes CAWSEMDGYTF. Together with reference TRBV30 and TRBJ1-2, the CDR3 gives the full variable domain: SQTIHQWPATLVQPVGSPLSLECTVEGTSNPNLYWYRQAAGRGLQLLFYSVGIGQISSEVPQNLSASRPQDRQFILSSKKLLLSDSGFYLCAWSEMDGYTFGSGTRLTVV.

The chain recombines TRBV2 with TRBJ2-7; unclear D gene. Trimming removed 7 bases at V and 2 bases at J, with 9 bases between. CDR1 and CDR2 from the germline V gene are SNHLY and FYNNEI. The CDR3 covers 12 residues. As DNA, the CDR3 is TGTGCCAGCAATATGAACGCCTACGAGCAGTACTTC. Translating gives CASNMNAYEQYF.

This sequence joins TRBV27 and TRBJ1-5, with a possible D match to TRBD1 (5 bases). Trimming pared 5 bases from V and 5 bases from J, leaving 13 bases between. Germline V lookup: CDR1 MNHEY, CDR2 SMNVEV (reference sequence). This CDR3 is built from 14 residues. The CDR3 DNA is TGTGCCAGCAGTATCCGGGGCGCCGATCAGCCCCAGCATTTT. It codes for CASSIRGADQPQHF.

This chain uses TRBV6-1 with TRBJ1-2; D ambiguous. CDR1 is MNHNS and CDR2 is SASEGT in the germline V gene. V shed 6 bases and J shed 8 bases, with 13 bases lying between them. This CDR3 spans 12 amino acids. The CDR3 region is CASSPPSAGYTF. CDR3 in DNA: TGTGCCAGCAGCCCCCCCTCCGCGGGCTACACCTTC.

V usage is TRBV7-8 and J usage is TRBJ1-2, with TRBD1 identical over 9 bases. The CDR3 loop spans 15 amino acids. J gave up 2 bases and V 5 bases, and 6 bases lay outside the gene matches. Germline CDR1 SGHVS, CDR2 FQNEAQ. The CDR3 protein is CASSQLQGANYGYTF. DNA of the CDR3: TGTGCCAGCAGCCAATTACAGGGGGCGAACTATGGCTACACCTTC.

The chain links TRBV5-1 to TRBJ1-1; 9 bases agree with TRBD1. CDR1 and CDR2 from the germline V gene are SGHRS and YFSETQ. This CDR3 has 15 amino acids. V shed 4 bases, J shed 0 bases, and the junction held 4 bases outside the gene matches. The CDR3 loop reads CASSLRTGVNTEAFF. Written as DNA, the CDR3 is TGCGCCAGCAGCCTCCGGACAGGGGTGAACACTGAAGCTTTCTTT.

The table lists this clone with a few counts. The chain links TRBV18 to TRBJ1-1; TRBD1 might be the D (5 bases). Trimming cost V 3 bases and J 0 bases, with 14 bases left between them. This CDR3 spans 16 amino acids. Germline assignment: CDR1 KGHSH and CDR2 LQKENI. Written as DNA, the CDR3 is TGTGCCAGCTCACCGGTGCAGGGAAGAGTGAACACTGAAGCTTTCTTT. Its translation is CASSPVQGRVNTEAFF. The whole variable domain, remainder taken from reference TRBV18 and TRBJ1-1, is NAGVMQNPRHLVRRRGQEARLRCSPMKGHSHVYWYRQLPEEGLKFMVYLQKENIIDESGMPKERFSAEFPKEGPSILRIQQVVRGDSAAYFCASSPVQGRVNTEAFFGQGTRLTVV.

This chain connects TRBV5-1 to TRBJ2-5; 8 bases align to TRBD2. The CDR3 consists of 13 residues. Germline V CDR1 and CDR2: SGHRS, YFSETQ. V lost 4 bases, J lost 4 bases, and 3 bases stayed unmatched. This chain's CDR3 is CASSVGLAETQYF. CDR3 sequence (DNA): TGCGCCAGCAGCGTCGGACTAGCAGAGACCCAGTACTTC.